The 19 T cell receptor beta chains below all came from one sample that was sequenced in a study of naive and memory T cell subsets. TCR cDNA received a 3' ligated oligonucleotide that carried a UMI. Amplification of ligated cDNA took four PCR rounds with SP2 and nested alpha and beta constant primers. Each CDR3 protein is one row after TCRdb ran MiXCR on the 5' RACE reads. This sample carries 45,000 to 55,000 distinct CDR3 sequences, about 4.4% of them seen once, and the ten largest clones take about 0.8%. Receptors originate from a female donor in good health.

This clonotype was recorded at least ten times. The chain links TRBV28 to TRBJ2-1; possible D gene TRBD2, 6 bases. The CDR3 runs 17 residues. The V gene's germline CDR1 is MDHEN and CDR2 SYDVKM. Trimming took off 1 base at V and 3 bases at J, with 16 bases between the two ends. This chain's CDR3 is CASSLFSLRRGYNEQFF. Here the CDR3 DNA reads TGTGCCAGCAGTTTATTTAGTTTGCGGAGGGGCTACAATGAGCAGTTCTTC.

This clonotype was seen more than once but under ten times. V usage is TRBV4-1 and J usage is TRBJ2-1, with 9 positions matching TRBD2. The V and J ends lost 2 bases and 5 bases, in that order; junction bases with no gene match: 7. Germline-derived CDR1 and CDR2 are MGHRA and YSYEKL. This CDR3 has 16 residues. CDR3 amino acids: CASSQRGTSRHNEQFF. The CDR3 nucleotides read TGCGCCAGCAGCCAACGGGGGACTAGCAGACACAATGAGCAGTTCTTC.

This chain uses TRBV7-2 with TRBJ2-5, with 12 bases fitting TRBD2. Germline V gene sequence: CDR1 SGHTA, CDR2 FQGNSA. V lost 2 bases and J lost 7; bases outside the gene matches: 5. The CDR3 totals 15 residues. The CDR3 here is CASSLRTSGEGTQYF. CDR3 in DNA: TGTGCCAGCAGCTTACGGACTAGCGGGGAAGGGACCCAGTACTTC.

In this sample, this clonotype turned up many times. The V and J genes are TRBV20-1 and TRBJ2-7; 8 bases fit TRBD1. Trimming removed 5 bases from V and 0 bases from J; junction bases left unmatched: 6. Looked up from germline, CDR1 is DFQATT and CDR2 is SNEGSKA (reference sequence). CDR3 length: 14 amino acids. The chain's CDR3 is CSAPTGTGSYEQYF. In DNA form, the CDR3 reads TGCAGTGCTCCGACCGGGACAGGCTCCTACGAGCAGTACTTC.

The sample holds a few counts of this clonotype. The V call is TRBV7-9, the J call TRBJ1-4; the D is unclear. This CDR3 spans 13 amino acids. Germline lookup yields CDR1 SEHNR and CDR2 FQNEAQ (reference sequence). Trimming took off 6 bases at V and 4 bases at J, with 9 bases between the two ends. CDR3 in amino acids: CASSREGNEKLFF. The CDR3 DNA reads TGTGCCAGCAGTCGGGAGGGTAATGAAAAACTGTTTTTT.

The table lists this clonotype with a few counts. The J gene is TRBJ1-1, the V gene TRBV7-3; the D is unclear. Germline V gene lookup returns CDR1 SGHTA and CDR2 FQGTGA. Trimming stripped 3 bases from V and 0 bases from J, with 11 bases between. This CDR3 is 15 amino acids long. Here the CDR3 reads CASSLDGPMNTEAFF. CDR3 coding DNA: TGTGCCAGCAGCTTGGACGGACCGATGAACACTGAAGCTTTCTTT. Drawing the rest from reference TRBV7-3 and TRBJ1-1, the complete variable domain is GAGVSQTPSNKVTEKGKYVELRCDPISGHTALYWYRQSLGQGPEFLIYFQGTGAADDSGLPNDRFFAVRPEGSVSTLKIQRTERGDSAVYLCASSLDGPMNTEAFFGQGTRLTVV.

This clonotype was seen at least ten times. CDR3 nucleotides: TGTGCCAGCACACGCGGTGAAAAACTGTTTTTT. This encodes CASTRGEKLFF. This rearrangement joins TRBV12-3 or TRBV12-4 to TRBJ1-4; unclear D gene. The CDR3 is made up of 11 amino acids. The V end lost 7 bases, the J end lost 7 bases, and 7 bases lay between the germline ends.

The chain combines TRBV28 with TRBJ2-5, with D tentatively TRBD1 (6 bases). The CDR3 runs 15 residues. Germline V lookup: CDR1 MDHEN, CDR2 SYDVKM. V lost 6 bases to trimming and J lost 2 bases, with 16 bases between them. The CDR3 protein is CASRPWTERQETQYF. The CDR3 coding sequence is TGTGCCAGCAGACCCTGGACAGAAAGGCAAGAGACCCAGTACTTC.

This clonotype appeared many times. The chain employs TRBV14 and TRBJ1-4, with TRBD1 as a possible D gene (5 bases). Trimming shortened V by 5 bases and J by 4 bases, and 8 bases separated the two germline ends. CDR3 size: 13 residues. Germline CDR1 SGHDN, CDR2 FVKESK. The CDR3 sequence is CASSRQLNEKLFF. In nucleotides, the CDR3 is TGTGCCAGCAGCAGACAGCTTAATGAAAAACTGTTTTTT.

This clonotype was seen many times. This chain joins TRBV6-5 and TRBJ2-1; 7 bases are a match to TRBD1. The CDR3 totals 14 residues. The J segment lost 6 bases and the V segment lost 5 bases, leaving 7 bases of the junction unmatched. Per the germline V gene, CDR1 is MNHEY and CDR2 is SVGAGI. In DNA, the CDR3 is TGTGCCAGCAGTCACCGTCGGGACAGCAATGAGCAGTTCTTC. It is translated as CASSHRRDSNEQFF.

The chain uses TRBV7-9 and TRBJ2-1; 7 bases fit TRBD2. V lost 1 base to trimming and J lost 5 bases; unmatched junction nucleotides: 5. Germline V gene sequence: CDR1 SEHNR, CDR2 FQNEAQ (reference sequence). The CDR3 loop spans 15 amino acids. DNA for the CDR3: TGTGCCAGCAGCTTAGTTCTAGCGGTCCACAATGAGCAGTTCTTC. Protein: CASSLVLAVHNEQFF.

This clonotype was detected ten times or more. The chain carries TRBV4-2 and TRBJ2-7, with TRBD2 identical over 7 bases. V lost 0 bases and J lost 4; bases outside the gene matches: 6. This CDR3 contains 15 residues. Per germline, CDR1 LGHNA and CDR2 YNFKEQ. The CDR3: CASSQDWQGGYEQYF. In DNA, the CDR3 is TGTGCCAGCAGCCAAGATTGGCAGGGAGGGTACGAGCAGTACTTC.

To note about this clonotype: A read error may be the cause here, since a much bigger clone is one base away. The chain carries TRBV9 and TRBJ1-5; the D is unclear. Trimming cost V 3 bases and J 7 bases, with 17 bases left between them. The germline gives CDR1 SGDLS, CDR2 YYNGEE. The CDR3 length is 15 residues. In DNA form, the CDR3 reads TGTGCCAGCAGCGCACTTGGCGACATAAGCCAGCCCCAGCATTTT. Amino acid sequence: CASSALGDISQPQHF. Full variable domain (outside the CDR3, taken from reference TRBV9 and TRBJ1-5): DSGVTQTPKHLITATGQRVTLRCSPRSGDLSVYWYQQSLDQGLQFLIQYYNGEERAKGNILERFSAQQFPDLHSELNLSSLELGDSALYFCASSALGDISQPQHFGDGTRLSIL.

This clonotype appeared many times. The V and J genes are TRBV19 and TRBJ2-7; either TRBD1 or TRBD2 may supply D (5 bases each). V gave up 2 bases and J gave up 3 bases, with 20 bases separating them. Germline V CDR1 and CDR2: LNHDA, SQIVND (reference sequence). This CDR3 spans 17 amino acids. The CDR3 sequence is CASSIKLGVGWDYEQYF. Written as DNA, the CDR3 is TGTGCCAGTAGTATAAAGTTGGGGGTCGGCTGGGACTACGAGCAGTACTTC.

This clonotype was picked up many times. The chain combines TRBV7-9 with TRBJ2-1, with D possibly matching TRBD1 (5 bases). V was trimmed by 1 base and J by 2 bases, leaving 12 bases between them. The V gene's germline CDR1 is SEHNR and CDR2 FQNEAQ (reference sequence). The CDR3 is made up of 16 amino acids. In nucleotides, the CDR3 is TGTGCCAGCAGCTTAGTTCAGGGAACCCCCTACAATGAGCAGTTCTTC. Its translation: CASSLVQGTPYNEQFF.

This clonotype was detected many times. The chain combines TRBV24-1 with TRBJ2-6; a possible D gene is TRBD1 (5 bases). The CDR3 contains 13 residues. Germline lookup yields CDR1 KGHDR and CDR2 SFDVKD. V was trimmed by 11 bases and J by 0 bases, leaving 7 bases between them. CDR3 amino acids: CASRASGANVLTF. The DNA of the CDR3 is TGTGCCAGCAGGGCCTCTGGGGCCAACGTCCTGACTTTC.

Many counts were recorded for this clonotype. The chain joins TRBV7-3 to TRBJ2-1; D call uncertain. Germline V CDR1 and CDR2: SGHTA, FQGTGA. CDR3 length: 15 amino acids. V gave up 2 bases and J gave up 6 bases, with 14 bases separating them. The CDR3 loop is CASSLREGPVNEQFF. DNA for the CDR3: TGTGCCAGCAGCTTACGTGAAGGGCCCGTCAATGAGCAGTTCTTC.

This clonotype was seen repeatedly, ten times or more. The chain uses TRBV28 and TRBJ1-5; the D is unclear. The CDR3 is 15 residues long. V was clipped by 4 bases and J by 7 bases, with 17 bases between them. Per the germline V gene, CDR1 is MDHEN and CDR2 is SYDVKM. CDR3 region: CASSWVGMARQPQHF. DNA for the CDR3: TGTGCCAGCAGTTGGGTGGGAATGGCGCGGCAGCCCCAGCATTTT. The variable domain in full, completed from reference TRBV28 and TRBJ1-5, reads DVKVTQSSRYLVKRTGEKVFLECVQDMDHENMFWYRQDPGLGLRLIYFSYDVKMKEKGDIPEGYSVSREKKERFSLILESASTNQTSMYLCASSWVGMARQPQHFGDGTRLSIL.

This clonotype was seen repeatedly, ten times or more. V and J are TRBV28 and TRBJ1-4; TRBD1 might be the D (5 bases). Between the trimmed V and J ends, which lost 6 bases and 7 bases, there was a span of 18 bases. Germline CDR1 and CDR2: MDHEN and SYDVKM. The CDR3 is made up of 15 amino acids. The CDR3 here is CASSHGGGGGEKLFF. Written as DNA, the CDR3 is TGTGCCAGCAGCCACGGCGGCGGGGGGGGTGAAAAACTGTTTTTT.